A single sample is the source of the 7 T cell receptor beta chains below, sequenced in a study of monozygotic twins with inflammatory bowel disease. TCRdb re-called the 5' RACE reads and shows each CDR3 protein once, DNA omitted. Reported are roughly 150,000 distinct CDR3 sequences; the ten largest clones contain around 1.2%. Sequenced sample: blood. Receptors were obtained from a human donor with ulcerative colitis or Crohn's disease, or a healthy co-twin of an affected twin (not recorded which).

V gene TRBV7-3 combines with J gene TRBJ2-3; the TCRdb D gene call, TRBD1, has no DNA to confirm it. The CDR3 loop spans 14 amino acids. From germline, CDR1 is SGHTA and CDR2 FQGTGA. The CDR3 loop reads CASSLSGYRDTQYF.

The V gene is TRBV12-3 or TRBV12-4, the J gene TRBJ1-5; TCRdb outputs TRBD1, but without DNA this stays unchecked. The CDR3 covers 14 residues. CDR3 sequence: CASRTAGFVLPQHF.

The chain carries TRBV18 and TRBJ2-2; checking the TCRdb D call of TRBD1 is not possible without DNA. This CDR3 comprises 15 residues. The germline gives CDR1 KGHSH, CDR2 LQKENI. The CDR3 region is CASSPLSPNTGELFF. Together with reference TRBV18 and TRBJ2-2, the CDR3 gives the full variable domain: NAGVMQNPRHLVRRRGQEARLRCSPMKGHSHVYWYRQLPEEGLKFMVYLQKENIIDESGMPKERFSAEFPKEGPSILRIQQVVRGDSAAYFCASSPLSPNTGELFFGEGSRLTVL.

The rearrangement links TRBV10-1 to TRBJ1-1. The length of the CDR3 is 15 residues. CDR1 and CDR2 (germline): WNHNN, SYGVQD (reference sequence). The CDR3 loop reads CASSARRSMNTEAFF.

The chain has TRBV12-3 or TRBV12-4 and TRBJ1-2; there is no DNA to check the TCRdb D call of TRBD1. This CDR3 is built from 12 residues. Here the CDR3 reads CASSQWGYGYTF.

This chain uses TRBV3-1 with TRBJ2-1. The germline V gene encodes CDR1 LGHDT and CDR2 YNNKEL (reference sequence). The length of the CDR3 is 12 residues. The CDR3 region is CASSPSFSEQFF.

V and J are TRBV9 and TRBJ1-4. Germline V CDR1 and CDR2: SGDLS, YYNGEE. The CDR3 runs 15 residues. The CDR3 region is CASSVEVGANEKLFF.